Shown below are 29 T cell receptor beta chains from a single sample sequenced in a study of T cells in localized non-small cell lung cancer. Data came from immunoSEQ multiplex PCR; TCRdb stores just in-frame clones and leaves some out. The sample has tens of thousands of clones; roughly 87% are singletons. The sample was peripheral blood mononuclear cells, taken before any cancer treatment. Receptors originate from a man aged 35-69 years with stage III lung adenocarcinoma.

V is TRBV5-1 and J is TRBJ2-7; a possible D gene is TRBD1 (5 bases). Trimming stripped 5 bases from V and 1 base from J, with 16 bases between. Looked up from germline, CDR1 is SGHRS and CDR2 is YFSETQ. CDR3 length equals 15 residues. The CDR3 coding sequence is TGCGCCAGCAGAATTGACAGTCTCGAATCCTACGAGCAGTACTTC. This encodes CASRIDSLESYEQYF.

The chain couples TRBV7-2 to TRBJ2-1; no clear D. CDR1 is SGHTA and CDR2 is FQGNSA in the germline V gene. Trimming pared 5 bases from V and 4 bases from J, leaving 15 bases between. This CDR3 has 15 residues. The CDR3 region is CASSIFLPYYNEQFF. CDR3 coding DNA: TGTGCCAGCAGCATATTCCTCCCCTATTACAATGAGCAGTTCTTC.

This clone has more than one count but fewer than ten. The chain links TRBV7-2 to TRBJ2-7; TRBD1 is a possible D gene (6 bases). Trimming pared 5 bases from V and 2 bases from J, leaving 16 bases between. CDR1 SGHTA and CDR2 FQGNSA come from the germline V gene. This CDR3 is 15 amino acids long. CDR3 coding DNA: TGTGCCAGCAGCGCTTCTCGGGACAAACCCTACGAGCAGTACTTC. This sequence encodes CASSASRDKPYEQYF.

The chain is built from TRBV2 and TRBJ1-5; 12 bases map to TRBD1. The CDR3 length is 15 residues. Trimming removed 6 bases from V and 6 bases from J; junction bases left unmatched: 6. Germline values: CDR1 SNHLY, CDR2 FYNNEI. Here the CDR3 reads CASSRDRGQRQPQHF. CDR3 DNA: TGTGCCAGCAGCCGGGACAGGGGGCAGCGTCAGCCCCAGCATTTT.

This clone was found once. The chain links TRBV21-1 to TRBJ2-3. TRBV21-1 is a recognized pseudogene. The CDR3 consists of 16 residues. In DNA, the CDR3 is TGTGCCAGCAGCAAAGGGAAGGGGACCTACACAGATACGCAGTATTTT. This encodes CASSKGKGTYTDTQYF.

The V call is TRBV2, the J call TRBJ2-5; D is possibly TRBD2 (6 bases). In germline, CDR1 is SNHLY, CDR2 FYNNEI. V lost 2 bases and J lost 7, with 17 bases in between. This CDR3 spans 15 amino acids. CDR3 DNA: TGTGCCAGCAGTGAAAGGCGGGCGGGGTCCGGGACCCAGTACTTC. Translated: CASSERRAGSGTQYF.

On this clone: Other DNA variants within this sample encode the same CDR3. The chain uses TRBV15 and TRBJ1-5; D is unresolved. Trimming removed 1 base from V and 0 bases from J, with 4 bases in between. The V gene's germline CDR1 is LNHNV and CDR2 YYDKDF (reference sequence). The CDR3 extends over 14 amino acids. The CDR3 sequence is CATSRVGSNQPQHF. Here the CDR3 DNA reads TGTGCCACCAGCAGAGTGGGTAGCAATCAGCCCCAGCATTTT.

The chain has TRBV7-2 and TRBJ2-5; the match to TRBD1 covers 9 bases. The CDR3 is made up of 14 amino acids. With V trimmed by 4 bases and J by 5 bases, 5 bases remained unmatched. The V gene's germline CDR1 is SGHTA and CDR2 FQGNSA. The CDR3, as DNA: TGTGCCAGCAGCTCTAACAGGGGGCCGGAGACCCAGTACTTC. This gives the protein CASSSNRGPETQYF.

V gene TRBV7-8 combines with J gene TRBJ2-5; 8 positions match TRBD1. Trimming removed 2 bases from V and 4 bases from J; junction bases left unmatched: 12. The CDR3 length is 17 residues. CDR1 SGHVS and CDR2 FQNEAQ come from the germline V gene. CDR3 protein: CASSLIQGALRGETQYF. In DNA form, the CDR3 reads TGTGCCAGCAGCTTAATCCAGGGGGCTTTAAGGGGAGAGACCCAGTACTTC.

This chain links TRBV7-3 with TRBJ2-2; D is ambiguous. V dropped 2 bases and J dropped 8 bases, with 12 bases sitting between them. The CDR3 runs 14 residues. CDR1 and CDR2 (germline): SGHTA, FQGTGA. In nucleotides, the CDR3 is TGTGCCAGCAGCTTACAGGCGGCTAAAGGGGAGCTGTTTTTT. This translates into CASSLQAAKGELFF. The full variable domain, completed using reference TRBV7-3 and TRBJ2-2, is GAGVSQTPSNKVTEKGKYVELRCDPISGHTALYWYRQSLGQGPEFLIYFQGTGAADDSGLPNDRFFAVRPEGSVSTLKIQRTERGDSAVYLCASSLQAAKGELFFGEGSRLTVL.

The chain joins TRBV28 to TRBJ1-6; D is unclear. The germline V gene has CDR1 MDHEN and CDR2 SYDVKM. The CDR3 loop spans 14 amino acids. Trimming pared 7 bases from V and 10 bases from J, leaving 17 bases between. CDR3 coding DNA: TGTGCCAGCACGCCAGGACGTACTATATCACCCCTCCACTTT. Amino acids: CASTPGRTISPLHF.

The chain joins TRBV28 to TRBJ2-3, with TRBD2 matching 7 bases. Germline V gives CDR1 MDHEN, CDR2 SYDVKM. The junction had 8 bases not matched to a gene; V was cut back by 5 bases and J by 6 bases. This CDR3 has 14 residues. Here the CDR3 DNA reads TGTGCCAGCAGTAACCGACTAGCTCCGGATACGCAGTATTTT. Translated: CASSNRLAPDTQYF.

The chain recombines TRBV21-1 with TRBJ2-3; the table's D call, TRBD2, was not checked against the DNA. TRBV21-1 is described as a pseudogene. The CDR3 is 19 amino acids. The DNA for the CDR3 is TGTGCCAGCAGCTCCCGAGCTCCGGGGACTAGCGGTCGTGGAGATACGCAGTATTTT. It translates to CASSSRAPGTSGRGDTQYF.

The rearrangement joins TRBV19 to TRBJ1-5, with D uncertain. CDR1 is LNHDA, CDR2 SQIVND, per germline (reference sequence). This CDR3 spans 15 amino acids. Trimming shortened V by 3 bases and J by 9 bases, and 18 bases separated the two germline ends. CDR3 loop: CASSMEGLGVRPQHF. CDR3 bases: TGTGCCAGTAGTATGGAAGGTCTCGGGGTCCGGCCCCAGCATTTT.

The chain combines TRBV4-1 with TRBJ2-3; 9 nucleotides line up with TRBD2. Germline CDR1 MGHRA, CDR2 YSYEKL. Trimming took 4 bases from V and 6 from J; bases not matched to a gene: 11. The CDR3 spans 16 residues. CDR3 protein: CASSPRPSGATDTQYF. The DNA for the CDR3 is TGCGCCAGCAGCCCTCGACCTAGCGGGGCGACCGATACGCAGTATTTT.

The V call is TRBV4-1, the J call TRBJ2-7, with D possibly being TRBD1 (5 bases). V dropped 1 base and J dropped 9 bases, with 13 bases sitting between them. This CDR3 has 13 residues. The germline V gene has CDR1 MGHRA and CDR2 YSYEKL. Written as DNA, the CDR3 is TGCGCCAGCAGCCAAGCGGCAGGGCCGGGGCAGTACTTC. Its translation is CASSQAAGPGQYF.

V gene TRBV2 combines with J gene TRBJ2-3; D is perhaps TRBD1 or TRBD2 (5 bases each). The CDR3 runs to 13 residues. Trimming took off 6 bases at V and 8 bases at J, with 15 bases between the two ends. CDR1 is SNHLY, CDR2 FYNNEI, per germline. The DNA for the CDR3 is TGTGCCAGCAGACGGGGCGCCCCGGGTACGCAGTATTTT. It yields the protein CASRRGAPGTQYF.

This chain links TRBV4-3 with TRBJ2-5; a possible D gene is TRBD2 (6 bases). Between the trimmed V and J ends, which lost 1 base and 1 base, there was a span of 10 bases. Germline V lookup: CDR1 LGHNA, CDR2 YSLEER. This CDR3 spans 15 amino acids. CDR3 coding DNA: TGCGCCAGCAGCCAAGGGAGGGGAGTCCAAGAGACCCAGTACTTC. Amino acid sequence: CASSQGRGVQETQYF.

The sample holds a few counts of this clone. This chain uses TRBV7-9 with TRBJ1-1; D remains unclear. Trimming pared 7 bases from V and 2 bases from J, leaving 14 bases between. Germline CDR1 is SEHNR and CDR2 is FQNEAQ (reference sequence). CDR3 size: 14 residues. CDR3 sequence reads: CASKKDGENTEAFF. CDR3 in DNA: TGTGCCAGCAAGAAGGACGGGGAAAACACTGAAGCTTTCTTT.

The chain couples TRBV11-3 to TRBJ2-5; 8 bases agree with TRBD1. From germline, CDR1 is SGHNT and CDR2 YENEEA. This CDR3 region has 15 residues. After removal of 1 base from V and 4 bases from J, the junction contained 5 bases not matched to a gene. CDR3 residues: CASSLGQGARETQYF. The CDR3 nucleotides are TGTGCCAGCAGCTTAGGCCAGGGGGCTCGAGAGACCCAGTACTTC.

CDR3 protein: CASSGQGDEQFF. In nucleotides, the CDR3 is TGTGCCAGCAGTGGACAGGGTGATGAGCAGTTCTTC. The chain employs TRBV6-6 and TRBJ2-1, with 8 nucleotides matching TRBD1. CDR3 size: 12 residues. J was trimmed by 8 bases and V by 5 bases; bases with no gene match: 2. Germline assignment: CDR1 MNHNY and CDR2 SVGAGI (reference sequence).

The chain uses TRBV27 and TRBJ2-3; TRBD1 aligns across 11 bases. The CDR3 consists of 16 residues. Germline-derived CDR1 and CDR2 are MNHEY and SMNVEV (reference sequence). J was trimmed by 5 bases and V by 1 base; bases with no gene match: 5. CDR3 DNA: TGTGCCAGCAGTTTATTGGACAGGGGGCTGCAAGATACGCAGTATTTT. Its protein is CASSLLDRGLQDTQYF.

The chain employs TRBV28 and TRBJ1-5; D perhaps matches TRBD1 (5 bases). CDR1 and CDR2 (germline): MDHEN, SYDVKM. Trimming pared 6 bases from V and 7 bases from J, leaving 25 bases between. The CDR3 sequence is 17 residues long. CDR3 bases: TGTGCCAGCAGCCCCCTCTCGGAGGGACTGATAGGACAGCCCCAGCATTTT. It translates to CASSPLSEGLIGQPQHF. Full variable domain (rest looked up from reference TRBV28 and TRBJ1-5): DVKVTQSSRYLVKRTGEKVFLECVQDMDHENMFWYRQDPGLGLRLIYFSYDVKMKEKGDIPEGYSVSREKKERFSLILESASTNQTSMYLCASSPLSEGLIGQPQHFGDGTRLSIL.

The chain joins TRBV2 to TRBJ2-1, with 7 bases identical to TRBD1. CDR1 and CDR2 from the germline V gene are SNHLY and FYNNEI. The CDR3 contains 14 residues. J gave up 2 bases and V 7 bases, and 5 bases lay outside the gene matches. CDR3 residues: CASTSTGAYNEQFF. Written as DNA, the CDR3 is TGTGCCAGCACCAGTACAGGGGCCTACAATGAGCAGTTCTTC.

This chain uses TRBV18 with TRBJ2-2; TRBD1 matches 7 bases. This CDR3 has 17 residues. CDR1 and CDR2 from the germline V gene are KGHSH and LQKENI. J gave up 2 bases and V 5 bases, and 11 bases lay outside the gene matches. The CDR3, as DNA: TGTGCCAGCTCAAAATCCAAGGACAGGCCTAACACCGGGGAGCTGTTTTTT. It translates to CASSKSKDRPNTGELFF.

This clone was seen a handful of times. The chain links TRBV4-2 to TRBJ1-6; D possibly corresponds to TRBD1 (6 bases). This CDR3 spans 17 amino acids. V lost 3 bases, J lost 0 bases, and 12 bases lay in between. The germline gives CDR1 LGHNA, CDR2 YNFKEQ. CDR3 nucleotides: TGTGCCAGCAGCCAGGACAGATTCAGCTCCTATAATTCACCCCTCCACTTT. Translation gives CASSQDRFSSYNSPLHF.

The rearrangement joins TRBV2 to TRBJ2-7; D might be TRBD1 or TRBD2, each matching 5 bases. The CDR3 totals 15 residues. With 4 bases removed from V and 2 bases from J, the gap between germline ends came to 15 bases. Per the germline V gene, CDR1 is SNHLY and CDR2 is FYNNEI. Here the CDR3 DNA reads TGTGCCAGCAGTGGGTCGGGGCGCGGACCCTACGAGCAGTACTTC. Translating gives CASSGSGRGPYEQYF.

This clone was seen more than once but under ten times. CDR3 residues: CASSLGGDPANYGYTF. For the CDR3, the DNA is TGTGCCAGCAGCTTAGGAGGGGACCCCGCTAACTATGGCTACACCTTC. V and J are TRBV7-2 and TRBJ1-2; possibly TRBD1 for D (5 bases). This CDR3 spans 16 amino acids. The germline V and J ends were trimmed by 1 base and 0 bases, with 12 bases remaining between them. CDR1 and CDR2 (germline): SGHTA, FQGNSA.

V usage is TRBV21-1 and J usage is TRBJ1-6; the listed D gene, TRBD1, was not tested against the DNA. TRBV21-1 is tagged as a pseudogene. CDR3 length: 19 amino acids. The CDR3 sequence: CASSSPGTGCSSYNSPLHF. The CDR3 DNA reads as TGTGCCAGCAGCAGCCCCGGGACAGGGTGCAGCTCCTATAATTCACCCCTCCACTTT.